This T cell receptor (beta chain) was recovered during a study of T cells in Graves' hyperthyroidism and ophthalmopathy. Diagnostic decisions used clinical symptoms, serum thyroxine and TRAb, thyroid ultrasound and orbital computed tomography. Amplified TCR beta CDR3 regions derived from RNA transcripts. RT-PCR in the first round (using the HTBI primer set) targeted the TCR CDR3. TCRdb analysed the multiplex PCR reads with MiXCR anew, one entry per CDR3 protein. The table has approximately 630,000 distinct CDR3 sequences, 16% seen once; the top ten hold approximately 3.9%. The V gene's germline CDR1 is GTSNPN and CDR2 SVGIG (reference sequence). The CDR3 contains 15 residues. Trimming took 0 bases from V and 5 from J; bases not matched to a gene: 10.

The sequencing sample was made of blood. This chain connects TRBV30 to TRBJ2-7; 7 nucleotides agree with TRBD1. This sequence originates from a woman in her 30s with Graves' hyperthyroidism. The CDR3 coding sequence is TGTGCCTGGAGTGTAAAGTTGGACAGGAGCAACGAGCAGTACTTC. Translated: CAWSVKLDRSNEQYF.